This T cell receptor beta chain was recorded in a study of control samples from healthy donors and cancer patients. This table comes from immunoSEQ multiplex PCR, and its TCRdb copy is limited to in-frame clones, with some not included. The sample consists of about 130,000 clones, around 93% of them appearing once. Sequencing was carried out using PBMCs. The receptor was isolated from a man aged 50 to 59 with head and neck cancer.

This CDR3 is CASSYSGRTNEQFF. CDR3 nucleotide sequence: TGTGCCAGCAGTTATAGCGGGAGAACCAATGAGCAGTTCTTC. The chain is built from TRBV27 and TRBJ2-1; 9 bases agree with TRBD2. The germline CDR1 and CDR2 sequences are MNHEY and SMNVEV (reference sequence). CDR3 length equals 14 residues. V was clipped by 4 bases and J by 6 bases; unmatched bases: 4.